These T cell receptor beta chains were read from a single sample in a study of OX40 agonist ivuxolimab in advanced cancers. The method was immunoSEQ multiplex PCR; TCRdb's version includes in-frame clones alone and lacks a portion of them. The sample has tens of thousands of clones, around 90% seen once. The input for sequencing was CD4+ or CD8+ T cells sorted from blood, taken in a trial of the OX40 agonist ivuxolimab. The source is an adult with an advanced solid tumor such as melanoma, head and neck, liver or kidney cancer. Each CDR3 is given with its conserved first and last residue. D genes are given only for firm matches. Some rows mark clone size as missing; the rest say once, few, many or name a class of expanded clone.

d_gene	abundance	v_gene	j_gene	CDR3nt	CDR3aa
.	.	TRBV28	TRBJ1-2	TGTGCCAGCAGTCTCTCGACCGGAGACTATGGCTACACCTTC	CASSLSTGDYGYTF
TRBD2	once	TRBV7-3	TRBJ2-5	TGTGCCAGCAGCTTAGGACTAGCGGGGGCTGAGACCCAGTACTTC	CASSLGLAGAETQYF
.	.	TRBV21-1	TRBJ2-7	TGTGCCAGCACTCAGGGTTCGAGCTCCTACGAGCAGTACTTC	CASTQGSSSYEQYF
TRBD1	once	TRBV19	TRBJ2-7	TGTGCCAGTAGTACGGGACAGGGGGCGCTTGAAAAGTACTTC	CASSTGQGALEKYF
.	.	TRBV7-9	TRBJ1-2	TGTGCCAGCAGCTTAGAATACAGCTATGGCTACACCTTC	CASSLEYSYGYTF
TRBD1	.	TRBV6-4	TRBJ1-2	TGTGCCAGCAGTGAACTCCCGGGACAGGGGTTAGTCTATGGCTACACCTTC	CASSELPGQGLVYGYTF
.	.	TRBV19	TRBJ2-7	TGTGCCAGTAGTACCCAGATCCGTGGGGCGTACGAGCAGTACTTC	CASSTQIRGAYEQYF
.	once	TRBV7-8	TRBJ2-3	TGTGCCAGCAGCTTAAGGGACTTTGTTCTTACGCAGTATTTT	CASSLRDFVLTQYF
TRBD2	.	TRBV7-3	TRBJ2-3	TGTGCCAGCAGCCCGGGACTAGCAGGCGATACGCAGTATTTT	CASSPGLAGDTQYF
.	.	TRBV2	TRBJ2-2	TGTGCCAGCAGTGCAGGGCTCCCTAACACCGGGGAGCTGTTTTTT	CASSAGLPNTGELFF
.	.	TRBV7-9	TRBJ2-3	TGTGCCAGCAGCTATGGGGGTTTAGATACGCAGTATTTT	CASSYGGLDTQYF
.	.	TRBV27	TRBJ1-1	TGTGCCAGCACTCCAGCATTCCCGAACACTGAAGCTTTCTTT	CASTPAFPNTEAFF
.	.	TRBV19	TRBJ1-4	TGTGCCAGTCGACAGGCAACTAATGAAAAACTGTTTTTT	CASRQATNEKLFF